Listed below are T cell receptor beta chains from one sample, sequenced in a study of blood T cell repertoires in COVID-19. Only in-frame clones appear in the TCRdb table, and some are missing; sequencing was by immunoSEQ multiplex PCR. The data contain some 300,000 clones, roughly 90% of them seen just once; the ten biggest clones take up almost 9.5%. Sequenced: PBMCs or T cells enriched from blood (not recorded which). These receptors were collected from a woman aged 25 to 39 who had recovered from COVID-19. Each CDR3 is given with its conserved first and last residue. Each record gives: clone size, CDR3 length, J gene, V gene, D gene, CDR3 DNA, CDR3 protein. The D gene is left open where the match is weak. For some rows the clone size is stated as once, few or many, or as a class when expanded; others skip it.

clone size: .
CDR3 length: 14
J gene: TRBJ2-7
V gene: TRBV2
D gene: TRBD2
CDR3 DNA: TGTGCCAGCTTGAAGCGGGACCTAACCTACGAGCAGTACTTC
CDR3 protein: CASLKRDLTYEQYF

clone size: .
CDR3 length: 13
J gene: TRBJ2-2
V gene: TRBV6-4
D gene: TRBD2
CDR3 DNA: TGTGCCAGCAGTGGACTAGCGGGCGGGGAGCTGTTTTTT
CDR3 protein: CASSGLAGGELFF

clone size: .
CDR3 length: 17
J gene: TRBJ2-1
V gene: TRBV11-2
D gene: TRBD2
CDR3 DNA: TGTGCCAGCAGCTTAGTTTTTGCTAGCGGGAGGTACAATGAGCAGTTCTTC
CDR3 protein: CASSLVFASGRYNEQFF

clone size: .
CDR3 length: 16
J gene: TRBJ1-3
V gene: TRBV14
D gene: TRBD1
CDR3 DNA: TGTGCCAGCAGTCCTATGGACAGGCTTCCTGGAAACACCATATATTTT
CDR3 protein: CASSPMDRLPGNTIYF

clone size: .
CDR3 length: 17
J gene: TRBJ1-3
V gene: TRBV7-2
D gene: TRBD1
CDR3 DNA: TGTGCCAGCAGCTTAAGGTTGGGACAGTTCTCTGGAAACACCATATATTTT
CDR3 protein: CASSLRLGQFSGNTIYF

clone size: .
CDR3 length: 11
J gene: TRBJ1-2
V gene: TRBV20-1
D gene: .
CDR3 DNA: TGCAGTGCTAGACCGGGTGCTGGCTACACCTTC
CDR3 protein: CSARPGAGYTF

clone size: .
CDR3 length: 15
J gene: TRBJ2-1
V gene: TRBV9
D gene: TRBD2
CDR3 DNA: TGTGCCAGCAGCGCAACTAGCGGGAGTTACAATGAGCAGTTCTTC
CDR3 protein: CASSATSGSYNEQFF

clone size: .
CDR3 length: 15
J gene: TRBJ2-1
V gene: TRBV7-9
D gene: TRBD1
CDR3 DNA: TGTGCCAGCAGCATCACAGGGGGAAAAAACAATGAGCAGTTCTTC
CDR3 protein: CASSITGGKNNEQFF

clone size: .
CDR3 length: 16
J gene: TRBJ2-6
V gene: TRBV6-4
D gene: TRBD2
CDR3 DNA: TGTGCCAGCAGTGGGACTAGCGGCTCTGGGGCCAACGTCCTGACTTTC
CDR3 protein: CASSGTSGSGANVLTF

clone size: .
CDR3 length: 18
J gene: TRBJ2-4
V gene: TRBV9
D gene: TRBD2
CDR3 DNA: TGTGCCAGCAGCGCCCAGACTGCAAGGGAGGGAACCAAAAACATTCAGTACTTC
CDR3 protein: CASSAQTAREGTKNIQYF

clone size: .
CDR3 length: 16
J gene: TRBJ1-1
V gene: TRBV7-2
D gene: .
CDR3 DNA: TGTGCCAGCAGCCCCCACCCGGGGGGAGAGAACACTGAAGCTTTCTTT
CDR3 protein: CASSPHPGGENTEAFF

clone size: .
CDR3 length: 14
J gene: TRBJ2-3
V gene: TRBV3-1/TRBV3-2
D gene: TRBD1
CDR3 DNA: TGTGCCAGCAGCCAAGGGACAGGGGGTACTACGCAGTATTTT
CDR3 protein: CASSQGTGGTTQYF

clone size: .
CDR3 length: 13
J gene: TRBJ1-2
V gene: TRBV12-3/TRBV12-4
D gene: .
CDR3 DNA: TGTGCCAGCAGACCTACCGAAGAGGGTGGCTACACCTTC
CDR3 protein: CASRPTEEGGYTF

clone size: .
CDR3 length: 11
J gene: TRBJ2-3
V gene: TRBV20-1
D gene: .
CDR3 DNA: TGCAGACCACTAGTGAGAATTCCGCAGTATTTT
CDR3 protein: CRPLVRIPQYF

clone size: .
CDR3 length: 15
J gene: TRBJ1-4
V gene: TRBV27
D gene: TRBD1
CDR3 DNA: TGTGCCAGCAGTTTCTTGGGACAGGGTACTGAAAAACTGTTTTTT
CDR3 protein: CASSFLGQGTEKLFF

clone size: .
CDR3 length: 16
J gene: TRBJ2-7
V gene: TRBV7-9
D gene: .
CDR3 DNA: TGTGCCAGCAGCTTCCCCCCGGGACACAGCTCCTACGAGCAGTACTTC
CDR3 protein: CASSFPPGHSSYEQYF

clone size: .
CDR3 length: 16
J gene: TRBJ2-1
V gene: TRBV18
D gene: .
CDR3 DNA: TGTGCCAGCTCACCCCAAAGACAATTGGTAGCGAATGAGCAGTTCTTC
CDR3 protein: CASSPQRQLVANEQFF

clone size: once
CDR3 length: 15
J gene: TRBJ2-6
V gene: TRBV11-2
D gene: .
CDR3 DNA: TGTGCCAGCAGCTCGGCGGACTCTGGGGCCAACGTCCTGACTTTC
CDR3 protein: CASSSADSGANVLTF

clone size: .
CDR3 length: 15
J gene: TRBJ2-7
V gene: TRBV6-1
D gene: TRBD2
CDR3 DNA: TGTGCCAGCAGTGAAATAGCGGGGAGCTCCTACGAGCAGTACTTC
CDR3 protein: CASSEIAGSSYEQYF

clone size: once
CDR3 length: 13
J gene: TRBJ2-5
V gene: TRBV7-2
D gene: .
CDR3 DNA: TGTGCCAGCAGCTTAGTGGGGGGAGAGACCCAGTACTTC
CDR3 protein: CASSLVGGETQYF

clone size: .
CDR3 length: 14
J gene: TRBJ1-1
V gene: TRBV5-1
D gene: TRBD1
CDR3 DNA: TGCGCCAGCAGCCCCGGGACAGGGTTAGCTGAAGCTTTCTTT
CDR3 protein: CASSPGTGLAEAFF

clone size: .
CDR3 length: 12
J gene: TRBJ1-2
V gene: TRBV21-1
D gene: .
CDR3 DNA: TGTGCCAGCAGGAACAGGGGTTATGGCTACACCTTC
CDR3 protein: CASRNRGYGYTF

clone size: .
CDR3 length: 14
J gene: TRBJ2-1
V gene: TRBV29-1
D gene: .
CDR3 DNA: TGCAGCGCCCCCCGATATAGTGAGGCCAATGAGCAGTTCTTC
CDR3 protein: CSAPRYSEANEQFF

clone size: few
CDR3 length: 16
J gene: TRBJ1-2
V gene: TRBV18
D gene: .
CDR3 DNA: TGTGCCAGCCAACTCGACAGGTCTTCAACAACGTATGGCTACACCTTC
CDR3 protein: CASQLDRSSTTYGYTF

clone size: once
CDR3 length: 13
J gene: TRBJ2-7
V gene: TRBV29-1
D gene: TRBD2
CDR3 DNA: TGCAGCGTTGGTGGGACTAGGGGCTACGAGCAGTACTTC
CDR3 protein: CSVGGTRGYEQYF

clone size: .
CDR3 length: 18
J gene: TRBJ1-3
V gene: TRBV7-9
D gene: TRBD1
CDR3 DNA: TGTGCCAGCAGCCTACTTCTGGGACAGGGGGCTAGGGGAAACACCATATATTTT
CDR3 protein: CASSLLLGQGARGNTIYF

clone size: few
CDR3 length: 17
J gene: TRBJ2-3
V gene: TRBV6-6
D gene: TRBD1
CDR3 DNA: TGTGCCAGCAGTCTTCGGCCGTCAGGGGGCCGCACAGATACGCAGTATTTT
CDR3 protein: CASSLRPSGGRTDTQYF

clone size: .
CDR3 length: 14
J gene: TRBJ2-1
V gene: TRBV3-1/TRBV3-2
D gene: .
CDR3 DNA: TGTGCCAGCAGCCAAGAGGCAGGGGGGAATGAGCAGTTCTTC
CDR3 protein: CASSQEAGGNEQFF

clone size: .
CDR3 length: 16
J gene: TRBJ2-3
V gene: TRBV7-9
D gene: TRBD1
CDR3 DNA: TGTGCCAGCAGCTTACCGGGACAGGACCACACAGATACGCAGTATTTT
CDR3 protein: CASSLPGQDHTDTQYF

clone size: .
CDR3 length: 17
J gene: TRBJ2-1
V gene: TRBV5-1
D gene: TRBD1
CDR3 DNA: TGCGCCAGCAGCTCCCCTACGGACAGGGTAGGGTTCAATGAGCAGTTCTTC
CDR3 protein: CASSSPTDRVGFNEQFF

clone size: .
CDR3 length: 13
J gene: TRBJ1-1
V gene: TRBV29-1
D gene: .
CDR3 DNA: TGCAGCGTTACATTATTTGGAGGCACTGAAGCTTTCTTT
CDR3 protein: CSVTLFGGTEAFF

clone size: .
CDR3 length: 19
J gene: TRBJ2-1
V gene: TRBV15
D gene: TRBD1
CDR3 DNA: TGTGCCACCAGCAGCACGGGACAGGGATACGGGTTCTCCTACAATGAGCAGTTCTTC
CDR3 protein: CATSSTGQGYGFSYNEQFF

clone size: .
CDR3 length: 16
J gene: TRBJ2-1
V gene: TRBV5-6
D gene: TRBD1
CDR3 DNA: TGTGCCAGCAGCTTGTGGGGACAGACCCCCTACAATGAGCAGTTCTTC
CDR3 protein: CASSLWGQTPYNEQFF

clone size: .
CDR3 length: 14
J gene: TRBJ1-1
V gene: TRBV5-1
D gene: .
CDR3 DNA: TGCGCCAGCCAACCCGGGTCGGCGAACACTGAAGCTTTCTTT
CDR3 protein: CASQPGSANTEAFF

clone size: once
CDR3 length: 21
J gene: TRBJ2-5
V gene: TRBV14
D gene: TRBD2
CDR3 DNA: TGTGCCAGCAGCCAAAATTCCTACGCCCCGGGACTAGCGGCCCTACAAGAGACCCAGTACTTC
CDR3 protein: CASSQNSYAPGLAALQETQYF

clone size: .
CDR3 length: 14
J gene: TRBJ2-2
V gene: TRBV24-1
D gene: .
CDR3 DNA: TGTGCCACCAGACGGACTCAAGGACCCGGGGAGCTGTTTTTT
CDR3 protein: CATRRTQGPGELFF

clone size: few
CDR3 length: 15
J gene: TRBJ2-2
V gene: TRBV5-6
D gene: TRBD1
CDR3 DNA: TGTGCCAGCAGCTGGGGACAGGGGTTGGCCGGGGAGCTGTTTTTT
CDR3 protein: CASSWGQGLAGELFF

clone size: once
CDR3 length: 15
J gene: TRBJ1-3
V gene: TRBV4-2
D gene: .
CDR3 DNA: TGTGCCAGCAGCCAAGCGGCGGGGACTGGAAACACCATATATTTT
CDR3 protein: CASSQAAGTGNTIYF

clone size: .
CDR3 length: 15
J gene: TRBJ1-3
V gene: TRBV6-1
D gene: .
CDR3 DNA: TGTGCCAGCAGTGAAGTTGGGAGCTCTGGAAACACCATATATTTT
CDR3 protein: CASSEVGSSGNTIYF

clone size: .
CDR3 length: 14
J gene: TRBJ2-7
V gene: TRBV27
D gene: .
CDR3 DNA: TGTGCCAGCAGTTTAAGCTCCCTATCCTACGAGCAGTACTTC
CDR3 protein: CASSLSSLSYEQYF

clone size: .
CDR3 length: 17
J gene: TRBJ2-7
V gene: TRBV7-9
D gene: TRBD1
CDR3 DNA: TGTGCCAGCAGCCCCCGGGGTCGTGGCACAGGGGATTACGAGCAGTACTTC
CDR3 protein: CASSPRGRGTGDYEQYF

clone size: .
CDR3 length: 12
J gene: TRBJ1-1
V gene: TRBV29-1
D gene: TRBD1
CDR3 DNA: TGCAGCGTGACAGGGTCGGGGGCTGAAGCTTTCTTT
CDR3 protein: CSVTGSGAEAFF

clone size: .
CDR3 length: 14
J gene: TRBJ1-1
V gene: TRBV5-1
D gene: .
CDR3 DNA: TGCGCCAGCAGCGAGGTAGGGAGGGGCACTGAAGCTTTCTTT
CDR3 protein: CASSEVGRGTEAFF

clone size: .
CDR3 length: 14
J gene: TRBJ1-2
V gene: TRBV5-1
D gene: TRBD1
CDR3 DNA: TGCGCCAGCAGCTCCTGGACAGGTCCCTATGGCTACACCTTC
CDR3 protein: CASSSWTGPYGYTF